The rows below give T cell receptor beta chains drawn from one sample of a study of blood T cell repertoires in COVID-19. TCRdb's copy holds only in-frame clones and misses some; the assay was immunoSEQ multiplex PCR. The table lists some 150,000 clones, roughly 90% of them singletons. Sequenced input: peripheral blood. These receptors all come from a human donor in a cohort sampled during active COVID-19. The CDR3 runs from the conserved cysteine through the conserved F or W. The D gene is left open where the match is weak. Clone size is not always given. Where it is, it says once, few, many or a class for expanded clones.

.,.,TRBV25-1,CASSDGGSSYEQYF
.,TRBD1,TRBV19,CASQTGQGAHGYTF
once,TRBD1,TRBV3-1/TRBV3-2,CASSQEVGTGSFSTDTQYF
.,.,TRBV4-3,CASSQDRSSGNTIYF
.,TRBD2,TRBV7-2,CASSFDSRGGRETQYF
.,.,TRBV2,CASSELRSSYNEQFF
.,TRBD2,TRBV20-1,CSASRAGGYEQYF
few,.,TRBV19,CASSPATGVNTEAFF
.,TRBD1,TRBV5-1,CASRRQGARGELFF
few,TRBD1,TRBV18,CASSRWTGQWTTDTQYF
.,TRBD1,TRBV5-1,CASSPRTGASNEQFF
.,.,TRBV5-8,CASSQGVEPQHF
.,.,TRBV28,CASSLLRRGYGYTF
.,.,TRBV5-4,CASSRDTREGKLFF
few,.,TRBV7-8,CASSTAGSSYEQYF
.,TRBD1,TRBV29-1,CSVTDRGLTEAFF
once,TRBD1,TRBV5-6,CASSLPRGTEAFF
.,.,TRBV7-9,CASSFLMGQSTDTQYF
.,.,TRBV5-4,CASSLGQSTDTQYF
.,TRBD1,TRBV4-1,CASSQHNRGQAKNIQYF
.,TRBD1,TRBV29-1,CSVDGQGVYGYTF
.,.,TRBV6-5,CASSYSGADTEAFF
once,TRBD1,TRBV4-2,CASSLTTDRDHGYTF
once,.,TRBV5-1,CASSPGYEQYF
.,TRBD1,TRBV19,CASSITGGRYEQYF
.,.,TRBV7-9,CASSPRGGYGYTF
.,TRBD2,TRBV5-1,CASSLGLAGGVFPDTQYF
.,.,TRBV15,CATTGGPNYGYTF
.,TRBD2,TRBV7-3,CASSSGLAGPATGELFF